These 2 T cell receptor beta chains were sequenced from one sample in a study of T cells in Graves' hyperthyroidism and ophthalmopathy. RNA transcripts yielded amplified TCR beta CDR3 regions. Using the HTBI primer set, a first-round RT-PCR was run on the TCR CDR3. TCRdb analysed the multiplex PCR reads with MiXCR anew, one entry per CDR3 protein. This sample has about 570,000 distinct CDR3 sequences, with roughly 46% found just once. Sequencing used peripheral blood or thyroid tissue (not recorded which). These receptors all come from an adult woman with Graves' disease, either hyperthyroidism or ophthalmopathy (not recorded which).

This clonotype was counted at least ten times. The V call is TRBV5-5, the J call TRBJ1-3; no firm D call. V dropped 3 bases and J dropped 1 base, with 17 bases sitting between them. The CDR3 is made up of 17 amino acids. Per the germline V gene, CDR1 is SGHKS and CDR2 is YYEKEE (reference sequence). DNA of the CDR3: TGTGCCAGCAGCTCGTTCCGGGCCGGGAGTTCTGGAAACACCATATATTTT. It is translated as CASSSFRAGSSGNTIYF.

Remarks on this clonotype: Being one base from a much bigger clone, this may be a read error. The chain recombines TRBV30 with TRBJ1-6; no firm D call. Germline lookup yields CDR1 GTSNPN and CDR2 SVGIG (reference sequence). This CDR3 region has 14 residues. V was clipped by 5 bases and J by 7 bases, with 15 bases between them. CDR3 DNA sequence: TGTGCCTGGGCGGTGTACAGAGGCAATTCACCCCTCCACTTT. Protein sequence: CAWAVYRGNSPLHF.